Sequencing of this T cell receptor beta chain was carried out in a study of T cells in tuberculosis. The study, taken as a whole, reports: Classification accuracy was roughly 87% (AUROC approximately 0.89) with the GMM-specific repertoire. Samples were chosen by availability of cryopreserved specimens. GMM-specific TCRs were nearer to active tuberculosis alpha repertoires, suggesting expansion.

The table came from immunoSEQ multiplex PCR; TCRdb's copy has only in-frame clones and leaves some out. The sample carries about 34,000 clones, 80% to 95% recorded once. This CDR3 has 14 residues. V lost 10 bases and J lost 4; bases outside the gene matches: 11. Germline V gene lookup returns CDR1 MDHEN and CDR2 SYDVKM. Turning to this clone: Its antigen is unidentified.

The receptor comes from a donor between 10 and 35 years old with latent tuberculosis or without tuberculosis infection. This chain links TRBV28 with TRBJ2-3; 7 bases line up with TRBD2. The source material was PBMCs. The CDR3 region is CAIALGLGADTQYF. Written as DNA, the CDR3 is TGTGCCATCGCCCTTGGACTAGGCGCAGATACGCAGTATTTT.